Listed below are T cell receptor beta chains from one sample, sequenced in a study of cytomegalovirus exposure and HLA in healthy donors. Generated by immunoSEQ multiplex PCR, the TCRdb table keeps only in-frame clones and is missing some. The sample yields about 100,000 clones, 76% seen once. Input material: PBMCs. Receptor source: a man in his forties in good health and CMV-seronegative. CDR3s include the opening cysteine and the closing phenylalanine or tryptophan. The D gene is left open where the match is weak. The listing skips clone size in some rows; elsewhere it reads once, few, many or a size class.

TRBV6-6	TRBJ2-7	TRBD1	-	TGTGCCAGCAGTTTGGACAGGGGGCGGTACGAGCAGTACTTC	CASSLDRGRYEQYF
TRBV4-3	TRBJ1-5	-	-	TGCGCCAGCAGCCAAGATGGGGGACTTCAGCCCCAGCATTTT	CASSQDGGLQPQHF
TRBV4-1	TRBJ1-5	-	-	TGCGCCAGCAGCCAAGATCACAGTGCGGGGCCCCAGCATTTT	CASSQDHSAGPQHF
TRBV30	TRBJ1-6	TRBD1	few	TGTGCCTGGAGTGTTGCGGACAGGGGGCTTGGTTCACCCCTCCACTTT	CAWSVADRGLGSPLHF
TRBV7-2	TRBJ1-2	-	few	TGTGCCAGCACGTTGGGAGGGAACTATGGCTACACCTTC	CASTLGGNYGYTF
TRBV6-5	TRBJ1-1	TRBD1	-	TGTGCCAGCAGTTATGGGACAGTTGGTGAAGCTTTCTTT	CASSYGTVGEAFF
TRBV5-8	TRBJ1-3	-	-	TGTGCCTCCCTTACCCCCGGGGGCACCATATATTTT	CASLTPGGTIYF
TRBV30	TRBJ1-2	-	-	TGTGCCTGGAGTCCGGGATATGGCTACACCTTC	CAWSPGYGYTF
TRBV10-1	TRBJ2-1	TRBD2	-	TGCGCCAGCAGACCGGGACTAGCGGGGCCCCTCTCCTACAATGAGCAGTTCTTC	CASRPGLAGPLSYNEQFF
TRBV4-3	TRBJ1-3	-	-	TGCGCCAGCAGCCAAGATGGAGGAGTCGGAAACACCATATATTTT	CASSQDGGVGNTIYF
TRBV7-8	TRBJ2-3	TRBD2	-	TGTGCCACAAGTCGGGGGGGCAGCACAGATACGCAGTATTTT	CATSRGGSTDTQYF
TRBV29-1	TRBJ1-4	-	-	TGCAGCGCCACCCCCGGACAGTCCCGTAATGAAAAACTGTTTTTT	CSATPGQSRNEKLFF
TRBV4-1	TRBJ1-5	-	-	TGCGCCAGCAGCCTCGGGGTTAGCAATCAGCCCCAGCATTTT	CASSLGVSNQPQHF
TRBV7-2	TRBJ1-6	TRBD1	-	TGTGCCAGCAGCTTAGCCACCGGGACAGGGAACCCACCCCTCCACTTT	CASSLATGTGNPPLHF
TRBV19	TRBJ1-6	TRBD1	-	TGTGCCAGTAGTATAGATCGGCCGCAGGGGGTTTACTATAATTCACCCCTCCACTTT	CASSIDRPQGVYYNSPLHF